This TCR beta chain was sequenced for a study of T cell repertoires in cytomegalovirus infection. This clonotype was counted ten times or more. Its antigen is not identified. Via MiXCR, TCRdb re-called the reads, giving one row per CDR3 protein. This sample carries hundreds of thousands of distinct CDR3 sequences, 25% to 40% of them seen once, and the ten largest clones take 13%. The germline CDR1 and CDR2 sequences are SGHTA and FQGNSA. This CDR3 is 17 amino acids long. V was clipped by 5 bases and J by 0 bases; unmatched bases: 9. This specimen consisted of cultured CD8+ T cells from PBMCs, obtained from culture after CMV antigen stimulation. The clonotype comes from a human donor in good health (CMV status not recorded). Some clones in this sample may be carry-over from other donors' samples. This chain links TRBV7-2 with TRBJ2-3; 9 bases are a match to TRBD2. CDR3 protein: CASSRAGGITSTDTQYF. For the CDR3, the DNA is TGTGCCAGCAGCCGAGCGGGGGGAATAACTAGCACAGATACGCAGTATTTT. Full variable domain (missing parts from reference TRBV7-2 and TRBJ2-3): GAGVSQSPSNKVTEKGKDVELRCDPISGHTALYWYRQSLGQGLEFLIYFQGNSAPDKSGLPSDRFSAERTGGSVSTLTIQRTQQEDSAVYLCASSRAGGITSTDTQYFGPGTRLTVL.